This is a list of T cell receptor beta chains from one sample in a study of cytomegalovirus exposure and HLA in healthy donors. Profiling relied on immunoSEQ multiplex PCR, and the TCRdb table lists in-frame clones only, not all of them. The table includes 170,000 or so clones, roughly 79% detected once. The sequenced sample was PBMCs. Receptor source: a male donor in good health and CMV-seronegative. Both conserved end residues are part of each CDR3. D genes are given only for firm matches. Clone size, where shown, is once, few, many, or a class for clones that have expanded.

CDR3 protein	CDR3 DNA	V gene	J gene	clone size	D gene
CATIAGEDPFDTQYF	TGTGCCACTATAGCGGGAGAAGACCCATTTGATACGCAGTATTTT	TRBV21-1	TRBJ2-3	once	-
CASGKEAFF	TGTGCCAGCGGCAAAGAAGCTTTCTTT	TRBV6-5	TRBJ1-1	-	-
CASSEWPGGANQPQHF	TGTGCCAGCAGTGAATGGCCAGGGGGCGCGAACCAGCCCCAGCATTTT	TRBV6-1	TRBJ1-5	-	TRBD1
CAWTGLNTEAFF	TGTGCCTGGACCGGACTCAACACTGAAGCTTTCTTT	TRBV30	TRBJ1-1	-	-
CASSFMRGGNQPQHF	TGTGCCAGCAGTTTCATGCGGGGGGGCAATCAGCCCCAGCATTTT	TRBV28	TRBJ1-5	-	-
CASSISPGGPRNEQFF	TGTGCCAGTAGTATTTCCCCGGGGGGGCCTCGCAATGAGCAGTTCTTC	TRBV19	TRBJ2-1	-	TRBD2
CASSQEGSGLNEKLFF	TGCGCCAGCAGCCAAGAGGGGTCAGGGCTTAATGAAAAACTGTTTTTT	TRBV4-3	TRBJ1-4	-	-
CASRTNSGTEAFF	TGTGCCAGTAGGACCAACAGTGGGACTGAAGCTTTCTTT	TRBV19	TRBJ1-1	few	-
CASSLEGQGIQKLFF	TGTGCCAGCAGCTTGGAGGGACAGGGGATCCAAAAACTGTTTTTT	TRBV5-4	TRBJ1-4	-	TRBD1
CASSERWGRQPQHF	TGTGCCAGCAGTGAACGTTGGGGCAGGCAGCCCCAGCATTTT	TRBV6-1	TRBJ1-5	-	-
CASRGTGGENQPQHF	TGTGCCAGCAGGGGGACAGGGGGCGAAAATCAGCCCCAGCATTTT	TRBV2	TRBJ1-5	-	TRBD1
CASSLEIAGSYNEQFF	TGCGCCAGCAGCTTGGAGATAGCGGGGAGCTACAATGAGCAGTTCTTC	TRBV5-1	TRBJ2-1	-	TRBD2
CASSLTGNQPQHF	TGCGCCAGCAGCCTTACAGGGAATCAGCCCCAGCATTTT	TRBV5-1	TRBJ1-5	few	-
CASSPQGDNQPQHF	TGCGCCAGCAGCCCACAGGGGGACAATCAGCCCCAGCATTTT	TRBV4-1	TRBJ1-5	-	TRBD1
CASSLYPGANYGYTF	TGTGCCAGCAGCCTATATCCAGGGGCCAACTATGGCTACACCTTC	TRBV27	TRBJ1-2	-	-
CASSYGSLGANVLTF	TGTGCCAGCAGTTACGGGAGCCTTGGGGCCAACGTCCTGACTTTC	TRBV6-5	TRBJ2-6	-	-
CASTAHVESPLHF	TGTGCCAGCACCGCCCACGTGGAGTCACCCCTCCACTTT	TRBV6-5	TRBJ1-6	few	-
CASTAGLRGLDFNGYTF	TGTGCCAGTACCGCGGGGCTGAGGGGACTCGATTTCAATGGCTACACCTTC	TRBV19	TRBJ1-2	-	-
CAWSVPGGLADITDTQYF	TGTGCCTGGAGTGTACCGGGGGGACTAGCGGATATCACAGATACGCAGTATTTT	TRBV30	TRBJ2-3	-	TRBD2
CASSYSGTASYGYTF	TGTGCCAGCAGTTACTCAGGGACAGCGTCCTATGGCTACACCTTC	TRBV6-5	TRBJ1-2	-	TRBD1
CASSFSGSYEQYF	TGTGCCAGCAGCTTTAGCGGCTCCTACGAGCAGTACTTC	TRBV7-2	TRBJ2-7	-	-
CASSPGGLGQPQHF	TGTGCCAGCTCACCGGGGGGGCTCGGTCAGCCCCAGCATTTT	TRBV18	TRBJ1-5	-	-
CAWTRGNSNQPQHF	TGTGCCTGGACCCGGGGGAATAGCAATCAGCCCCAGCATTTT	TRBV30	TRBJ1-5	-	-
CASSPRTGLNTEAFF	TGTGCCAGCAGTCCTAGGACAGGTTTGAACACTGAAGCTTTCTTT	TRBV28	TRBJ1-1	-	TRBD1
CASNLRTGTNYGYTF	TGTGCCAGCAACCTAAGGACAGGTACCAACTATGGCTACACCTTC	TRBV6-1	TRBJ1-2	-	TRBD1
CASKLDRGGNQPQHF	TGTGCCAGCAAGCTCGACAGGGGAGGCAATCAGCCCCAGCATTTT	TRBV6-5	TRBJ1-5	few	TRBD1
CASSQGRNREEQFF	TGCGCCAGCAGCCAAGGAAGAAATAGGGAGGAGCAGTTCTTC	TRBV4-3	TRBJ2-1	few	-
CASIPRGLGGEQFF	TGTGCCTCCATACCCCGAGGACTAGGAGGTGAGCAGTTCTTC	TRBV28	TRBJ2-1	once	TRBD2
CASSYSGAGGTNEQFF	TGTGCCAGCAGTTACTCGGGAGCGGGGGGAACGAATGAGCAGTTCTTC	TRBV6-6	TRBJ2-1	few	TRBD2
CASRPRGDSGNTIYF	TGTGCCAGTAGACCCAGGGGCGACTCTGGAAACACCATATATTTT	TRBV19	TRBJ1-3	-	-
CASSPPTGTEQYF	TGTGCCAGCTCACCACCGACAGGGACCGAGCAGTACTTC	TRBV18	TRBJ2-7	-	TRBD1
CASSERDRSTNSPLHF	TGCGCCAGCAGTGAAAGGGACAGATCAACTAATTCCCCCCTCCACTTT	TRBV10-2	TRBJ1-6	-	TRBD1
CASSLKDSYFTHTGELFF	TGTGCCAGCAGCTTAAAGGACTCCTACTTCACTCACACCGGGGAGCTGTTTTTT	TRBV5-4	TRBJ2-2	-	-
CASDPGLAGGWNEQFF	TGTGCCAGCGATCCGGGACTAGCGGGAGGGTGGAATGAGCAGTTCTTC	TRBV11-2	TRBJ2-1	-	TRBD2
CASSTRTRGHTF	TGCGCCAGCAGCACTCGGACGCGGGGCCACACCTTC	TRBV4-1	TRBJ1-2	few	-
CASSTGSLLYNEQFF	TGTGCCAGTAGTACAGGGTCCCTATTGTACAATGAGCAGTTCTTC	TRBV19	TRBJ2-1	-	-
CASSFNQPQHF	TGTGCCAGCAGCTTTAATCAGCCCCAGCATTTT	TRBV6-1	TRBJ1-5	-	-
CSGVALGEQYF	TGCAGTGGCGTAGCGTTGGGCGAGCAGTACTTC	TRBV20-1	TRBJ2-7	-	-
CASSVTSGGGELFF	TGTGCCAGCAGTGTGACTAGCGGCGGCGGGGAGCTGTTTTTT	TRBV6-4	TRBJ2-2	-	TRBD2
CASSLVRRTSVDNEQFF	TGCGCCAGCAGCTTGGTGAGGCGGACTAGCGTCGACAATGAGCAGTTCTTC	TRBV5-1	TRBJ2-1	few	TRBD2
CASSSYLGQGTTEAFF	TGTGCCAGCAGCTCCTACCTTGGACAGGGTACCACTGAAGCTTTCTTT	TRBV5-4	TRBJ1-1	-	TRBD1
CASSEWQGYSNQPQHF	TGTGCCAGCAGTGAATGGCAGGGATATAGCAATCAGCCCCAGCATTTT	TRBV6-1	TRBJ1-5	once	-
CASTPDQSGQGQGEQYF	TGTGCCAGCACCCCTGACCAATCGGGACAGGGTCAGGGCGAGCAGTACTTC	TRBV5-4	TRBJ2-7	-	TRBD1
CASSLGGGRANVLTF	TGTGCCAGCAGCTTAGGAGGGGGCAGGGCCAACGTCCTGACTTTC	TRBV11-3	TRBJ2-6	once	TRBD1
CASSQDDRAWAEAFF	TGCGCCAGCAGCCAGGACGACAGGGCATGGGCTGAAGCTTTCTTT	TRBV4-1	TRBJ1-1	-	TRBD1
CAWTWTAGGYTF	TGTGCCTGGACTTGGACAGCGGGGGGCTACACCTTC	TRBV30	TRBJ1-2	-	-
CASRGTGLRNTIYF	TGTGCCAGCAGGGGGACAGGACTTCGAAACACCATATATTTT	TRBV9	TRBJ1-3	-	TRBD1
CASSTLSGTGTNEQFF	TGTGCCAGCAGCACGCTTTCCGGGACAGGGACCAATGAGCAGTTCTTC	TRBV5-4	TRBJ2-1	-	TRBD1
CAFAGTGDLYGYTF	TGTGCCTTCGCCGGGACAGGGGATTTATATGGCTACACCTTC	TRBV30	TRBJ1-2	-	TRBD1
CASSLAERIYSNQPQHF	TGTGCCAGCAGCTTAGCTGAACGCATCTATAGCAATCAGCCCCAGCATTTT	TRBV7-8	TRBJ1-5	-	-
CASSAGQVYGYTF	TGCGCCAGCAGCGCCGGACAGGTGTATGGCTACACCTTC	TRBV5-1	TRBJ1-2	few	TRBD1
CASSQVVQGRGQPQHF	TGCGCCAGCAGCCAAGTCGTGCAGGGGCGAGGTCAGCCCCAGCATTTT	TRBV4-3	TRBJ1-5	-	-
CAWSTGRESQPQHF	TGTGCCTGGAGTACGGGGCGGGAGAGTCAGCCCCAGCATTTT	TRBV30	TRBJ1-5	once	-
CASSLGPGGTYEQYF	TGTGCCAGCAGCTTAGGCCCGGGGGGGACCTACGAGCAGTACTTC	TRBV13	TRBJ2-7	-	TRBD2